This passage covers 10 T cell receptor beta chains from one sample sequenced in a study of Ad26.COV2.S vaccination and SARS-CoV-2 variants (dated by TCRdb to about 2021). This sample's treatment or condition label indicates: some 20 received Ad26.COV2.S at low or high dose, single or two shots; about 5 received placebo; per-sample allocation not given. For vaccine and placebo recipients, repertoires were sequenced using samples collected on day 63 after the first injection. Library creation used the immunoSEQ multiplex PCR assay. This is the immuneACCESS table as TCRdb keeps it, with only in-frame sequences that have V and J called. A part of the clones is gone; compared with another copy, unresolved V genes explain less than half, and the rest is unexplained. The sample table records 400,000 or so clones; about nine tenths of these occur just once. 3% to 3.5% of the sample belongs to the ten largest clones.

The material was peripheral blood, obtained in a trial of Ad26.COV2.S vaccine versus placebo. The source is a person aged 18-65 years who received the Ad26.COV2.S COVID-19 vaccine or a placebo.

This sequence joins TRBV12-3 or TRBV12-4 and TRBJ1-1, with D uncertain. The CDR3 is made up of 12 amino acids. Trimming removed 5 bases at V and 10 bases at J, with 14 bases between. The CDR3: CASSHGPAGAFF. For the CDR3, the DNA is TGTGCCAGCAGTCACGGACCCGCCGGAGCTTTCTTT.

This CDR3 is CASSWGDGNTIYF. CDR3 coding DNA: TGCGCCAGCAGCTGGGGGGATGGAAACACCATATATTTT. The J gene is TRBJ1-3, the V gene TRBV5-1; D possibly corresponds to TRBD1 (5 bases). V was clipped by 3 bases and J by 3 bases, with 7 bases between them. The CDR3 covers 13 residues. Germline V gives CDR1 SGHRS, CDR2 YFSETQ.

CDR3 coding DNA: TGTGCCAGCAGTTACCTTATGAACACTGAAGCTTTCTTT. It translates to CASSYLMNTEAFF. J is TRBJ1-1 and V is TRBV6-5; D ambiguous. This CDR3 contains 13 residues. Trimming cost V 2 bases and J 0 bases, with 4 bases left between them. CDR1 and CDR2 (germline): MNHEY, SVGAGI.

This clone was detected only a few times. This chain uses TRBV2 with TRBJ1-4; tentatively, D is TRBD1 (6 bases). Looked up from germline, CDR1 is SNHLY and CDR2 is FYNNEI. V was pared by 7 bases and J by 2 bases, with 11 bases between. This CDR3 is built from 14 residues. CDR3 sequence (DNA): TGTGCCAGCACGAGACAGGTGACTAATGAAAAACTGTTTTTT. It encodes CASTRQVTNEKLFF.

V and J are TRBV4-1 and TRBJ1-1; 10 nucleotides agree with TRBD1. The CDR3 extends over 18 amino acids. The V segment lost 4 bases and the J segment 0 bases; nucleotides outside the gene matches: 11. The germline V gene encodes CDR1 MGHRA and CDR2 YSYEKL. Here the CDR3 reads CASSRGGQGLIVNTEAFF. The CDR3 DNA sequence: TGCGCCAGCAGCCGCGGGGGACAGGGGTTGATCGTGAACACTGAAGCTTTCTTT.

The J gene is TRBJ1-3, the V gene TRBV7-6; maybe TRBD1 (5 bases). This CDR3 spans 14 amino acids. Germline CDR1 is SGHVS and CDR2 is FNYEAQ. V shed 0 bases and J shed 2 bases, with 5 bases lying between them. CDR3 loop: CASSLATAGNTIYF. The CDR3 region has the DNA TGTGCCAGCAGCTTAGCGACAGCTGGAAACACCATATATTTT.

The chain combines TRBV10-1 with TRBJ2-3, with no clear D. This CDR3 has 9 amino acids. Germline V gene data show CDR1 as WNHNN and CDR2 as SYGVQD (reference sequence). Between the trimmed V and J ends, which lost 7 bases and 4 bases, there was a span of 0 bases. CDR3 amino acids: CASTDTQYF. DNA for the CDR3: TGCGCCAGCACAGATACGCAGTATTTT.

This clone was observed once. V usage is TRBV10-2 and J usage is TRBJ2-5; tentative D call: TRBD1 (6 bases). There are 14 residues in the CDR3. V was cut by 2 bases and J by 3 bases, with 10 bases left in between. In germline, CDR1 is WSHSY, CDR2 SAAADI. The CDR3 nucleotides read TGCGCCAGCAGTGAGACAGGGTTTGAAGAGACCCAGTACTTC. Translation gives CASSETGFEETQYF.

As regards this clone: This same CDR3 is encoded by further DNA sequences in the sample. The CDR3: CASSLERGSTDTQYF. CDR3 in DNA: TGCGCCAGCAGCTTGGAAAGGGGGAGCACAGATACGCAGTATTTT. This sequence joins TRBV5-1 and TRBJ2-3; maybe TRBD1 (6 bases). V was pared by 0 bases and J by 0 bases, with 8 bases between. Germline CDR1 is SGHRS and CDR2 is YFSETQ. The CDR3 consists of 15 residues.

This chain joins TRBV5-1 and TRBJ1-2; D ambiguous. From germline, CDR1 is SGHRS and CDR2 YFSETQ. The V end was cut by 1 base, the J end by 5 bases, with 6 bases between. The CDR3 is 12 residues long. CDR3 sequence (DNA): TGCGCCAGCAGCTTGCCAGCTTATGGCTACACCTTC. Translating it yields CASSLPAYGYTF.